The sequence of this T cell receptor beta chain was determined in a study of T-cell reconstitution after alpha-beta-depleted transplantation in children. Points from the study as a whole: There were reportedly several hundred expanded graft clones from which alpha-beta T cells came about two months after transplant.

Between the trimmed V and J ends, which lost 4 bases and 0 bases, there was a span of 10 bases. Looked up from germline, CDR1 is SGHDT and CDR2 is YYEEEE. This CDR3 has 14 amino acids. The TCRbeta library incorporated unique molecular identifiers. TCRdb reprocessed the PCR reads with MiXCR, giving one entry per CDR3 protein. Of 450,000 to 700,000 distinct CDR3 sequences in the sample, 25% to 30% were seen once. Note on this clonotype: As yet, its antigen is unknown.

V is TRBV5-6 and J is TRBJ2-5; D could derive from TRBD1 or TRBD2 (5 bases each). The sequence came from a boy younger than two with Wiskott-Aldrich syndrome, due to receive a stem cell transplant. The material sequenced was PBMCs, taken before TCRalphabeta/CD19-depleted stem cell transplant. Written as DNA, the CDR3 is TGTGCCAGCAGCGGGGGACCGTACCAAGAGACCCAGTACTTC. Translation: CASSGGPYQETQYF.